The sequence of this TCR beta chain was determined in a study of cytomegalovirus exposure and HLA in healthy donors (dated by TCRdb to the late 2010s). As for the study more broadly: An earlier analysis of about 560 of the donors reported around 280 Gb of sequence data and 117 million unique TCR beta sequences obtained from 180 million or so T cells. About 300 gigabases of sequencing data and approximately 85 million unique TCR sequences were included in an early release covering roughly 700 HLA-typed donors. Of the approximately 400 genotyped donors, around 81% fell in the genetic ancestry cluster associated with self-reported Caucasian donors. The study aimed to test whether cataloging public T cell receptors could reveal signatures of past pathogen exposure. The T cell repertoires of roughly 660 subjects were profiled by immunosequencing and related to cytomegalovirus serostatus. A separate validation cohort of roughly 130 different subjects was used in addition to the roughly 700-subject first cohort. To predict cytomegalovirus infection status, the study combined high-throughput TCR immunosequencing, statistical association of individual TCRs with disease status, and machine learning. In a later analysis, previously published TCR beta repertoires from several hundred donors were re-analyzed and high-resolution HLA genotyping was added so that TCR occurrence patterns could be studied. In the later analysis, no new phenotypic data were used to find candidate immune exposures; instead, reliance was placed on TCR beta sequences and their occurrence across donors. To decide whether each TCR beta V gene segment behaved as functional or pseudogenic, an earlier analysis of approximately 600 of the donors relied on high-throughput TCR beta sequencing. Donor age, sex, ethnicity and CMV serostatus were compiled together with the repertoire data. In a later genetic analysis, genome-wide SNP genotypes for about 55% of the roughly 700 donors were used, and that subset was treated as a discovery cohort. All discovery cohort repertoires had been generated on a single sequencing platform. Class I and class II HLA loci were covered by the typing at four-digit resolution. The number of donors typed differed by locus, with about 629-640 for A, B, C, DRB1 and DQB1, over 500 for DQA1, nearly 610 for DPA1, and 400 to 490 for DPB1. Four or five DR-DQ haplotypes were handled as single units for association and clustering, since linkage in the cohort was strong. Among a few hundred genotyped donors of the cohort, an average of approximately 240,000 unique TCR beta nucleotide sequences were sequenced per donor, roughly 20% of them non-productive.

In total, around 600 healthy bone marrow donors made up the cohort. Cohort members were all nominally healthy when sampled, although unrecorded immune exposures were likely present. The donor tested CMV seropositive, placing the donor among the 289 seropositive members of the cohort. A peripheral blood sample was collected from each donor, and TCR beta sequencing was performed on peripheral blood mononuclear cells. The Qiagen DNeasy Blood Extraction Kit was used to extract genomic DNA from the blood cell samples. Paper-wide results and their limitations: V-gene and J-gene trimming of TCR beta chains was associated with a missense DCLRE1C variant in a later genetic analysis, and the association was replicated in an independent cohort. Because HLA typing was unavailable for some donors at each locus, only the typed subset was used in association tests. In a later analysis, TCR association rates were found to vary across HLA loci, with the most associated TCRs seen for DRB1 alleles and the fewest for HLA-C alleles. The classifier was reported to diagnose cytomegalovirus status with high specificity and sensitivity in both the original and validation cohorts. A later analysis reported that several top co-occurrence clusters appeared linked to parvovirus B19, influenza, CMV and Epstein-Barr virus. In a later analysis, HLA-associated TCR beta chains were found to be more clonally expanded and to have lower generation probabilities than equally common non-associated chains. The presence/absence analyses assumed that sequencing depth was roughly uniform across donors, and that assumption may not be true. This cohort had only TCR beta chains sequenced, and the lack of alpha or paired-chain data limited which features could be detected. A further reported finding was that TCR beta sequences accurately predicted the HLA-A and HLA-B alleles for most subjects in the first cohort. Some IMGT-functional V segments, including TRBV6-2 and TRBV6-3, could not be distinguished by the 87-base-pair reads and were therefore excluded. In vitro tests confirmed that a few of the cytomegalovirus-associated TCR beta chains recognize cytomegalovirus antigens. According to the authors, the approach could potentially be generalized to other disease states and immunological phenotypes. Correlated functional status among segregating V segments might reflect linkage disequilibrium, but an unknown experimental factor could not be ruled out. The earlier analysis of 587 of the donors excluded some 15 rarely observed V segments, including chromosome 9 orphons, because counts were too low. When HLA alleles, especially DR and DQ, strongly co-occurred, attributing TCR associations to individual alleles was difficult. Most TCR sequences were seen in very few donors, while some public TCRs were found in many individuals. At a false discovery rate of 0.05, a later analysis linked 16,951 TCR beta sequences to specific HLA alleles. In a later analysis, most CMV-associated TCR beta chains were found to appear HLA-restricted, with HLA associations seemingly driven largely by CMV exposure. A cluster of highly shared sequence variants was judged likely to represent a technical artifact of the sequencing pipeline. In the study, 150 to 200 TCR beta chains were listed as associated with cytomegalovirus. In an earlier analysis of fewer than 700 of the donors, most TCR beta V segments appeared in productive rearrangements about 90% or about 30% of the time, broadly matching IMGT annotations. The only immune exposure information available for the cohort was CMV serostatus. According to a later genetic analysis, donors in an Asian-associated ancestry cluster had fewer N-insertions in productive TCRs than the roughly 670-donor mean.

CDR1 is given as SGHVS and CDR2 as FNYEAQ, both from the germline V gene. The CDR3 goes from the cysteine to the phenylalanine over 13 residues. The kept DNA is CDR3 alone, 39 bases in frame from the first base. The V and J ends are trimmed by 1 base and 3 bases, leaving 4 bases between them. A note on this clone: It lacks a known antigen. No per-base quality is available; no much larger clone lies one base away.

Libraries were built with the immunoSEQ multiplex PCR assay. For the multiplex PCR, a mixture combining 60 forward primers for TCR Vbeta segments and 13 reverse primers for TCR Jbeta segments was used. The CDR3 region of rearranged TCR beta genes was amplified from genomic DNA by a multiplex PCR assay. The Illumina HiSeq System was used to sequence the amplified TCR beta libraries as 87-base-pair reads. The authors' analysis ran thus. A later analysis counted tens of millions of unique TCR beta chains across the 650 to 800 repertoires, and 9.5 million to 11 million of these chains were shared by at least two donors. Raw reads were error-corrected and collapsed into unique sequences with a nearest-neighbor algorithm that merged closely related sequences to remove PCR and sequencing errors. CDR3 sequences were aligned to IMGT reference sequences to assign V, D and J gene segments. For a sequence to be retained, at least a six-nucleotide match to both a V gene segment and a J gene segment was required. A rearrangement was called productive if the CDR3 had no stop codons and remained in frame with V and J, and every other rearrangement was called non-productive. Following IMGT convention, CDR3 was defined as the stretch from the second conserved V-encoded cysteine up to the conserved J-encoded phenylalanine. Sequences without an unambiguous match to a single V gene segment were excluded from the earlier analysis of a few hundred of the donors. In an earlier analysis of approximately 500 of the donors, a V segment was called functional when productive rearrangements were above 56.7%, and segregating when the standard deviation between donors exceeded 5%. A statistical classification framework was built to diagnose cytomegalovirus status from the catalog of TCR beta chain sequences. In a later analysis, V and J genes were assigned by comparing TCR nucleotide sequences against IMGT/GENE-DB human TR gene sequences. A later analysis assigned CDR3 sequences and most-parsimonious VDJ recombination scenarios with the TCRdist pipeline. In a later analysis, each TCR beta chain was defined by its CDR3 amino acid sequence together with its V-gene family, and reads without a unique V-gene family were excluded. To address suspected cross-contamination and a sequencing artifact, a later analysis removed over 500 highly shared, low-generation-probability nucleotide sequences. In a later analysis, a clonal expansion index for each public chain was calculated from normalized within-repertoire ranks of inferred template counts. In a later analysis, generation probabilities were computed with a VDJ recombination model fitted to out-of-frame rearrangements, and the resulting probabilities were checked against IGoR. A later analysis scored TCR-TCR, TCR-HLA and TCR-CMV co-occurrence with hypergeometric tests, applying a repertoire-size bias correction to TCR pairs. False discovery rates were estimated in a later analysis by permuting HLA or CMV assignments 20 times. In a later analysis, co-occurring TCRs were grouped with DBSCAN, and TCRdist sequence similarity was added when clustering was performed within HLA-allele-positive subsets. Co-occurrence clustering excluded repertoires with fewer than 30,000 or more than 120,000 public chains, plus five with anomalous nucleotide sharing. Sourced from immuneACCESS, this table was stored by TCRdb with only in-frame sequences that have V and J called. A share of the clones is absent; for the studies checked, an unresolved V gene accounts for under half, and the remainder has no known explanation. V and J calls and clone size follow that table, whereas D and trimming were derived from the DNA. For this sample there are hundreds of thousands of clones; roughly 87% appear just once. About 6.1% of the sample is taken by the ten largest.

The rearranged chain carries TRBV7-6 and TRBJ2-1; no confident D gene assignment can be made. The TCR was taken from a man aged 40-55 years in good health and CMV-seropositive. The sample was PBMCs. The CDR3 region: CASSLGDYNEQFF. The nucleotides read TGTGCCAGCAGCTTAGGAGACTACAATGAGCAGTTCTTC.